This T cell receptor beta chain was recovered during a study of T cell responses to AZD1222 COVID-19 vaccine. The CDR3 has 15 amino acids. CDR1 and CDR2 from the germline V gene are MNHEY and SVGEGT. The V end was cut by 2 bases, the J end by 3 bases, with 14 bases between. Some clones are missing from TCRdb's copy, which holds only in-frame ones; the method was immunoSEQ multiplex PCR. The sample carries some 150,000 clones, just over 90% recorded once. J is TRBJ2-7 and V is TRBV6-2 or TRBV6-3; D is unclear. The receptor comes from an adult in good health. The source was peripheral blood, collected on day 0 of AZD1222 vaccination. The CDR3 DNA reads TGTGCCAGCAGTTACGGCGCGAAGAAAAACTACGAGCAGTACTTC. It specifies CASSYGAKKNYEQYF.